The TCR beta chain described here comes from a study of blood T cell repertoires in COVID-19 (dated by TCRdb to between 2020 and 2021). Study-wide context: Samples from collaborators originated in the United States, Italy and Spain and spanned both the acute and convalescent phases of COVID-19. A freely available public database, intended as a resource for researchers studying the immune response to SARS-CoV-2, is where the repertoires were released. A de-identified subject ID, COVID-19 status, age in years and sex were almost always included in the sample metadata. Where available, HLA class I and class II types were obtained from metadata supplied by the sample provider rather than from assay-based typing. The material from the prospective study consisted of cDNA or gDNA derived from T cells, B-cell-depleted T cells, or PBMCs. The dataset comprised deeply sampled blood TCRbeta repertoires from subjects exposed to, actively infected with, or recovered from COVID-19. Samples were obtained from the ongoing ImmuneRACE study (first 160 participants) and from 1,000 to 1,500 subjects provided by 6 global collaborators.

General study outcomes and caveats: Clinical and demographic metadata were provided uncurated, with the amount varying by source and participant.

Participants in the prospective study were enrolled through a virtual design, were aged about 18 to 90 years, and lived in approximately 25 United States geographic areas. In the prospective study, participants were assigned to cohorts based on the clinical history participants reported in a screening survey and a study questionnaire. For ImmuneRACE Cohort 3, a participant was defined as recovered based on two consecutive negative NP/OP PCR tests, clearance by a healthcare professional, or resolution of symptoms. In the prospective study, mobile phlebotomists collected whole blood, serum and a nasopharyngeal or oropharyngeal swab from each participant. Over a roughly 2-month period, participants in the prospective study had the option of providing additional blood draws and questionnaires. Before DNA extraction, prospective study blood samples were shipped either frozen or at room temperature.

As for this clone: This receptor's antigen is unknown. Base qualities were left out, and no much larger clone turns up one base away.

TCRbeta CDR3 regions were amplified from genomic DNA using the immunoSEQ Assay, a bias-controlled multiplex PCR. The paper's data handling went like this. The number of nucleated cells in each sample was estimated from the amplification of reference gene primers within the assay. Sequence reads were collapsed and filtered to measure the absolute abundance of every unique TCRbeta CDR3 rearrangement. For each sample, productive Simpson clonality was calculated as the square root of Simpson's diversity index across productive rearrangements. The table comes from immuneACCESS by way of TCRdb, which keeps in-frame sequences with V and J called. Part of the clones is missing from these tables; in studies checked, under half for an unresolved V gene and the rest for unknown reasons. The DNA gave D and trimming, while V, J and clone size come from that table. The sample table lists roughly 500,000 clones, 85% to 90% of them with a count of one. The ten biggest clones cover about 1.7% of the sample.

From the cysteine up to the phenylalanine, the CDR3 has a length of 13 residues. Only CDR3 DNA remains: 39 bases, in frame from the first base. Via the germline V gene, CDR1 is KGHSH and CDR2 LQKENI. The junction carries 12 bases between V and J, which are trimmed by 3 bases and 7 bases respectively. The source of this sequence is a woman aged 40 to 55 who had recovered from COVID-19. Sequenced sample: PBMCs or T cells enriched from blood (not recorded which). This chain is built from TRBV18 and TRBJ1-1, with TRBD1 perhaps the D gene, on 5 matching bases. This receptor has the CDR3 CASSPIDSLEAFF. DNA sequence: TGTGCCAGCTCACCGATAGACAGTCTTGAAGCTTTCTTT.